Below, 29 T cell receptor beta chains from the same sample are listed, as sequenced in a study of T-cell memory formation after mild COVID-19. MiXCR, run by TCRdb on the 5' RACE reads, gives a single entry per CDR3 protein. This table holds 400,000 to 500,000 distinct CDR3 sequences, 15% to 25% found once. Sequencing used PBMCs or a T cell subset sorted from them (not recorded which). These receptors were taken from an adult woman who had mild COVID-19 (a few samples of this study predate the infection). Cell type and time point are not known.

This clonotype has only one observation. The chain uses TRBV7-3 and TRBJ2-4; the match to TRBD2 covers 8 bases. Germline V gene lookup returns CDR1 SGHTA and CDR2 FQGTGA. J gave up 13 bases and V 5 bases, and 10 bases lay outside the gene matches. The length of the CDR3 is 13 residues. The CDR3 protein is CASSLLAAPPQYF. CDR3 nucleotide sequence: TGTGCCAGCAGCCTACTAGCGGCCCCCCCCCAGTACTTC.

The chain employs TRBV5-6 and TRBJ2-3; the D gene is possibly TRBD2 (5 bases). V lost 4 bases, J lost 4 bases, and 16 bases lay in between. The CDR3 runs 15 residues. In germline, CDR1 is SGHDT, CDR2 YYEEEE. CDR3: CASSPIAAGADTQYF. The CDR3 nucleotides are TGTGCCAGCAGCCCCATAGCTGCCGGGGCAGATACGCAGTATTTT.

This clonotype has just a few counts. This chain connects TRBV9 to TRBJ2-1; no definite D call. Germline CDR1 is SGDLS and CDR2 is YYNGEE. This CDR3 has 14 amino acids. V lost 0 bases to trimming and J lost 6 bases, with 10 bases between them. The DNA for the CDR3 is TGTGCCAGCAGCGTAGGTGGGCTCCCCAATGAGCAGTTCTTC. It specifies CASSVGGLPNEQFF.

This chain links TRBV2 with TRBJ2-5; possibly TRBD2 for D (6 bases). The CDR3 spans 13 residues. CDR1 is SNHLY and CDR2 is FYNNEI in the germline V gene. V was cut by 6 bases and J by 0 bases, with 8 bases left in between. This CDR3 reads CASRRDYQETQYF. CDR3 coding DNA: TGTGCCAGCAGGCGGGACTACCAAGAGACCCAGTACTTC.

This clonotype was counted ten times or more. The chain recombines TRBV12-3 or TRBV12-4 with TRBJ2-7; 9 nucleotides line up with TRBD1. Trimming cost V 5 bases and J 1 base; bases outside gene matches: 15. The CDR3 covers 18 residues. CDR3 amino acids: CASSASYNDRGKSYEQYF. The CDR3 nucleotides read TGTGCCAGCAGTGCAAGCTACAACGACAGGGGGAAGTCCTACGAGCAGTACTTC.

In its sample, this clonotype was seen a few times. V is TRBV7-6 and J is TRBJ1-2, with 7 positions matching TRBD1. The CDR3 extends over 13 amino acids. From germline, CDR1 is SGHVS and CDR2 FNYEAQ. The V segment lost 5 bases and the J segment 4 bases; nucleotides outside the gene matches: 4. The CDR3 sequence is CASSGTGVYGYTF. Here the CDR3 DNA reads TGTGCCAGCAGCGGTACAGGGGTCTATGGCTACACCTTC.

This clonotype was counted ten times or more. The chain uses TRBV12-3 or TRBV12-4 and TRBJ2-3; TRBD1 matches 9 bases. The CDR3 contains 13 residues. Trimming at V came to 7 bases and at J to 6 bases, leaving 5 bases not matched to a gene. CDR3 sequence (DNA): TGTGCCAGCACTACAGGGGGCAAGGATACGCAGTATTTT. Amino acid sequence: CASTTGGKDTQYF.

This clonotype has just a few counts. The rearrangement links TRBV5-5 to TRBJ2-1; maybe TRBD1 (7 bases). CDR1 and CDR2 from the germline V gene are SGHKS and YYEKEE (reference sequence). The CDR3 extends over 14 amino acids. V was shortened by 0 bases and J by 7 bases, with 11 bases between the two germline ends. CDR3 DNA: TGTGCCAGCAGCTTGGCTGCAGGGGGGAATGAGCAGTTCTTC. Amino acid sequence: CASSLAAGGNEQFF.

J is TRBJ1-1 and V is TRBV10-3; 10 nucleotides agree with TRBD1. CDR1 and CDR2 from the germline V gene are ENHRY and SYGVKD. V was clipped by 5 bases and J by 6 bases; unmatched bases: 6. This CDR3 contains 14 residues. The CDR3 loop is CAISPGTGVAEAFF. CDR3 sequence (DNA): TGTGCCATCAGTCCCGGGACAGGGGTGGCTGAAGCTTTCTTT.

This chain uses TRBV10-1 with TRBJ1-1; D is ambiguous. The CDR3 is made up of 13 amino acids. V lost 10 bases and J lost 2, with 14 bases in between. Germline-derived CDR1 and CDR2 are WNHNN and SYGVQD (reference sequence). The CDR3 bases are TGCGCCACCAAGGGTGCTGATAACACTGAAGCTTTCTTT. Residues: CATKGADNTEAFF.

This clonotype has ten or more counts. The J gene is TRBJ2-2, the V gene TRBV12-3 or TRBV12-4; D may be TRBD1 (6 bases). The ends were cut back, 6 bases at V and 8 bases at J, with 13 bases in the middle. The CDR3 consists of 13 residues. The CDR3 here is CASSPKQGGELFF. DNA for the CDR3: TGTGCCAGCAGCCCAAAACAGGGAGGGGAGCTGTTTTTT.

The chain joins TRBV9 to TRBJ1-1; tentatively, D is TRBD1 (6 bases). This CDR3 is 15 amino acids long. Trimming stripped 4 bases from V and 7 bases from J, with 20 bases between. Germline lookup yields CDR1 SGDLS and CDR2 YYNGEE. The CDR3 here is CASSPTGRGKDEAFF. Here the CDR3 DNA reads TGTGCCAGCAGCCCCACCGGGAGGGGGAAGGATGAAGCTTTCTTT. Combining the CDR3 with reference TRBV9 and TRBJ1-1 gives the whole variable domain DSGVTQTPKHLITATGQRVTLRCSPRSGDLSVYWYQQSLDQGLQFLIQYYNGEERAKGNILERFSAQQFPDLHSELNLSSLELGDSALYFCASSPTGRGKDEAFFGQGTRLTVV.

This clonotype was observed a few times. The chain has TRBV7-2 and TRBJ1-1; D ambiguous. Per germline, CDR1 SGHTA and CDR2 FQGNSA. The V end lost 3 bases, the J end lost 5 bases, and 10 bases lay between the germline ends. This CDR3 contains 13 residues. CDR3 protein: CASSLIRATEAFF. CDR3 DNA: TGTGCCAGCAGCTTGATAAGGGCAACTGAAGCTTTCTTT.

This clonotype was seen a handful of times. The CDR3: CSASYLAGVNEQFF. CDR3 DNA sequence: TGCAGTGCTAGCTACCTAGCGGGAGTCAATGAGCAGTTCTTC. The rearrangement uses TRBV20-1 and TRBJ2-1; TRBD2 agrees at 10 bases. Germline V lookup: CDR1 DFQATT, CDR2 SNEGSKA (reference sequence). Trimming took 3 bases from V and 6 from J; bases not matched to a gene: 5. The CDR3 is made up of 14 amino acids.

This clonotype was detected only a few times. The J gene is TRBJ2-7, the V gene TRBV6-5, with 8 bases matching TRBD2. With 6 bases clipped from V and 3 bases from J, the junction kept 16 bases outside the gene matches. The germline V gene has CDR1 MNHEY and CDR2 SVGAGI. This CDR3 has 17 residues. The CDR3 spells CASSSAGVAGNLYEQYF. CDR3 DNA sequence: TGTGCCAGCAGCTCCGCAGGGGTAGCGGGAAACCTCTACGAGCAGTACTTC.

The rearrangement joins TRBV27 to TRBJ2-1, with 11 bases identical to TRBD2. CDR3 length: 18 residues. Trimming took 5 bases from V and 2 from J; bases not matched to a gene: 11. Looked up from germline, CDR1 is MNHEY and CDR2 is SMNVEV (reference sequence). The CDR3 DNA follows: TGTGCCAGCAGTGATATTAGCGGGAGGGCCGTTCCCTACAATGAGCAGTTCTTC. This translates into CASSDISGRAVPYNEQFF.

This chain links TRBV4-2 with TRBJ2-3; 12 bases line up with TRBD2. Trimming took 2 bases from V and 4 from J; bases not matched to a gene: 7. Germline assignment: CDR1 LGHNA and CDR2 YNFKEQ. The CDR3 totals 17 residues. CDR3 in amino acids: CASSQLTSGSFSDTQYF. CDR3 in DNA: TGTGCCAGCAGCCAACTGACTAGCGGGAGTTTCTCAGATACGCAGTATTTT.

The V call is TRBV18, the J call TRBJ2-2, with TRBD2 as a possible D gene (6 bases). Germline-derived CDR1 and CDR2 are KGHSH and LQKENI. V lost 3 bases and J lost 7, with 15 bases in between. This CDR3 comprises 15 residues. CDR3 residues: CASSPRGGEIGELFF. CDR3 sequence (DNA): TGTGCCAGCTCACCTCGTGGAGGGGAGATCGGGGAGCTGTTTTTT. The entire variable domain, with the rest obtained from reference TRBV18 and TRBJ2-2, is as follows: NAGVMQNPRHLVRRRGQEARLRCSPMKGHSHVYWYRQLPEEGLKFMVYLQKENIIDESGMPKERFSAEFPKEGPSILRIQQVVRGDSAAYFCASSPRGGEIGELFFGEGSRLTVL.

The rearrangement links TRBV5-1 to TRBJ2-5, with TRBD1 matching over 9 bases. Germline values: CDR1 SGHRS, CDR2 YFSETQ. The CDR3 extends over 16 amino acids. With 1 base clipped from V and 3 bases from J, the junction kept 7 bases outside the gene matches. CDR3 sequence: CASSLFPGTGKETQYF. CDR3 DNA: TGCGCCAGCAGCTTGTTTCCCGGGACAGGGAAAGAGACCCAGTACTTC.

The chain has TRBV6-5 and TRBJ2-1; the D is unclear. Trimming pared 8 bases from V and 3 bases from J, leaving 11 bases between. There are 13 residues in the CDR3. The germline V gene encodes CDR1 MNHEY and CDR2 SVGAGI. As DNA, the CDR3 is TGTGCCAGCGCCCCCAAGGTCTACAATGAGCAGTTCTTC. It encodes CASAPKVYNEQFF.

This clonotype has a handful of counts. The V call is TRBV15, the J call TRBJ1-6, with unresolved D. The germline V and J ends were trimmed by 0 bases and 10 bases, with 16 bases remaining between them. Germline assignment: CDR1 LNHNV and CDR2 YYDKDF (reference sequence). This CDR3 is built from 16 residues. CDR3 amino acids: CATSRDRPKGGSPLHF. In nucleotides, the CDR3 is TGTGCCACCAGCAGAGATCGCCCGAAGGGTGGATCACCCCTCCACTTT.

This clonotype was seen more than once but under ten times. The rearrangement joins TRBV29-1 to TRBJ2-5, with a weak D call TRBD2 (6 bases). CDR3 length equals 14 residues. V dropped 3 bases and J dropped 3 bases, with 14 bases sitting between them. Germline CDR1 reads SQVTM; CDR2 reads ANQGSEA. The CDR3 protein is CSVDWGTGEETQYF. In DNA, the CDR3 is TGCAGCGTTGATTGGGGTACGGGAGAAGAGACCCAGTACTTC.

This clonotype turned up a few times. The chain couples TRBV5-1 to TRBJ2-3; 8 nucleotides match TRBD2. The CDR3 has 14 residues. Germline CDR1 and CDR2: SGHRS and YFSETQ. The ends lost 7 bases at V and 4 bases at J; junction bases unmatched: 8. In nucleotides, the CDR3 is TGCGCCAGCGCCTCGCGGGGGGAATCAGATACGCAGTATTTT. Residues: CASASRGESDTQYF.

This clonotype was found a few times. This sequence joins TRBV5-1 and TRBJ1-1; no clear D gene. With 3 bases removed from V and 1 base from J, the gap between germline ends came to 4 bases. The CDR3 sequence is 12 residues long. Germline V gives CDR1 SGHRS, CDR2 YFSETQ. The CDR3 is CASSSANTEAFF. CDR3 in DNA: TGCGCCAGCAGCTCAGCGAACACTGAAGCTTTCTTT.

The CDR3, as DNA: TGTGCCAGCAGCTCGGGACAGTCAACGTCCTACGAGCAGTACTTC. Translation gives CASSSGQSTSYEQYF. This sequence joins TRBV11-2 and TRBJ2-7; 7 nucleotides line up with TRBD1. The CDR3 is made up of 15 amino acids. Germline CDR1 is SGHAT and CDR2 is FQNNGV. V lost 4 bases, J lost 1 base, and 7 bases stayed unmatched. The whole variable domain, filled in from reference TRBV11-2 and TRBJ2-7, reads EAGVAQSPRYKIIEKRQSVAFWCNPISGHATLYWYQQILGQGPKLLIQFQNNGVVDDSQLPKDRFSAERLKGVDSTLKIQPAKLEDSAVYLCASSSGQSTSYEQYFGPGTRLTVT.

This clonotype was counted between two and nine times. This rearrangement joins TRBV12-3 or TRBV12-4 to TRBJ1-2; D perhaps matches TRBD1 (5 bases). There are 13 residues in the CDR3. V lost 3 bases and J lost 2, with 7 bases in between. CDR3 in amino acids: CASSFQGNYGYTF. In DNA, the CDR3 is TGTGCCAGCAGTTTCCAGGGCAACTATGGCTACACCTTC.

The V and J genes are TRBV5-1 and TRBJ2-7; TRBD2 is a possible D gene (6 bases). From germline, CDR1 is SGHRS and CDR2 YFSETQ. V was clipped by 0 bases and J by 3 bases, with 13 bases between them. The CDR3 consists of 15 residues. CDR3 sequence (DNA): TGCGCCAGCAGCTTGGCCTCTAGCGAGATCTACGAGCAGTACTTC. As protein: CASSLASSEIYEQYF.

In its sample, this clonotype was seen a few times. CDR3 region: CASSHRTGNTIYF. CDR3 DNA sequence: TGCGCCAGCAGCCACCGGACAGGAAACACCATATATTTT. J is TRBJ1-3 and V is TRBV5-1, with D possibly matching TRBD1 (5 bases). Germline CDR1 SGHRS, CDR2 YFSETQ. The CDR3 consists of 13 residues. Between the trimmed V and J ends, which lost 4 bases and 4 bases, there was a span of 9 bases.

The chain recombines TRBV29-1 with TRBJ1-1; TRBD1 matches 8 bases. J lost 0 bases, V lost 7 bases, and 13 bases had no gene match. Germline loops: CDR1 SQVTM, CDR2 ANQGSEA. The CDR3 sequence is 16 residues long. The CDR3 region is CSEPKQGALLNTEAFF. The CDR3 bases are TGCAGCGAACCCAAGCAGGGGGCTTTGTTGAACACTGAAGCTTTCTTT.